This passage covers 18 T cell receptor beta chains from one sample sequenced in a study of blood T cell repertoires in COVID-19. Sequencing was performed with immunoSEQ multiplex PCR; in TCRdb, only in-frame clones are kept and a portion is missing. This sample yields tens of thousands of clones, of which approximately 91% are seen a single time; 7.5% to 8.5% belongs to the top ten. The source material was peripheral blood. The receptor source for this set is a man aged 55-75 years with active COVID-19.

This rearrangement joins TRBV9 to TRBJ2-7, with 8 positions matching TRBD1. The CDR3 sequence is 15 residues long. The germline CDR1 and CDR2 sequences are SGDLS and YYNGEE. V was pared by 5 bases and J by 2 bases, with 9 bases of the junction left unmatched. The CDR3 coding sequence is TGTGCCAGCAGTTCTACCGGGACAGGACCCTACGAGCAGTACTTC. It yields the protein CASSSTGTGPYEQYF.

The J gene is TRBJ2-7, the V gene TRBV27; 13 positions agree with TRBD2. The CDR3 spans 15 residues. The germline V gene encodes CDR1 MNHEY and CDR2 SMNVEV (reference sequence). V dropped 2 bases and J dropped 5; count of bases not matched to a gene: 3. CDR3 protein: CASSLPTSGRDEQYF. DNA of the CDR3: TGTGCCAGCAGTTTACCCACTAGCGGGAGGGACGAGCAGTACTTC.

The chain joins TRBV5-8 to TRBJ2-7; 10 bases agree with TRBD1. The germline V gene encodes CDR1 SGHTS and CDR2 YDEGEE. The CDR3 covers 15 residues. The ends lost 3 bases at V and 3 bases at J; junction bases unmatched: 6. The CDR3, as DNA: TGTGCCAGCAGCTCCCTTGGGACAGGGGTCTACGAGCAGTACTTC. It yields the protein CASSSLGTGVYEQYF.

J is TRBJ1-2 and V is TRBV14, with 8 bases identical to TRBD1. Germline V gene sequence: CDR1 SGHDN, CDR2 FVKESK. The trim removed 1 base at V and 6 bases at J, leaving 22 bases unmatched. The CDR3 loop spans 20 amino acids. In nucleotides, the CDR3 is TGTGCCAGCAGCCAAGGGATCTCTGGGACAGGTTTTGGAACAAAACATGGCTACACCTTC. Its translation: CASSQGISGTGFGTKHGYTF.

This chain's CDR3 is CASSLRENEKLFF. In DNA form, the CDR3 reads TGTGCCAGCAGTTTGCGAGAAAATGAAAAACTGTTTTTT. V is TRBV12-3 or TRBV12-4 and J is TRBJ1-4; D call uncertain. The CDR3 length is 13 residues. V gave up 3 bases and J gave up 5 bases, with 7 bases separating them.

The chain carries TRBV19 and TRBJ2-7; 7 bases map to TRBD2. Germline lookup yields CDR1 LNHDA and CDR2 SQIVND (reference sequence). V shed 0 bases, J shed 0 bases, and the junction held 8 bases outside the gene matches. The length of the CDR3 is 17 residues. In DNA form, the CDR3 reads TGTGCCAGTAGTATAGACGGGCTAGCGGAGAGCTCCTACGAGCAGTACTTC. It is translated as CASSIDGLAESSYEQYF.

The chain uses TRBV7-9 and TRBJ2-1, with D possibly matching TRBD1 (6 bases). Germline V CDR1 and CDR2: SEHNR, FQNEAQ (reference sequence). Trimming removed 7 bases from V and 9 bases from J, with 16 bases in between. The CDR3 covers 13 residues. The CDR3 DNA reads as TGTGCCAGCACCCCCGGGCCAGGGGTTGAGCAGTTCTTC. This translates into CASTPGPGVEQFF. Full variable domain (remainder filled in from reference TRBV7-9 and TRBJ2-1): DTGVSQNPRHKITKRGQNVTFRCDPISEHNRLYWYRQTLGQGPEFLTYFQNEAQLEKSRLLSDRFSAERPKGSFSTLEIQRTEQGDSAMYLCASTPGPGVEQFFGPGTRLTVL.

The V gene is TRBV5-1, the J gene TRBJ2-7; D is unclear. The CDR3 has 13 amino acids. Germline V gives CDR1 SGHRS, CDR2 YFSETQ. V lost 5 bases, J lost 3 bases, and 12 bases lay in between. CDR3 in amino acids: CASSPGNFYEQYF. In nucleotides, the CDR3 is TGCGCCAGCAGTCCAGGCAACTTCTACGAGCAGTACTTC.

The chain carries TRBV7-8 and TRBJ2-7; the D is unclear. Germline values: CDR1 SGHVS, CDR2 FQNEAQ. There are 12 residues in the CDR3. Trimming took 5 bases from V and 2 from J, leaving 7 bases between them. The CDR3 bases are TGTGCCAGCAGCCAAGAGGCCTACGAGCAGTACTTC. Its translation: CASSQEAYEQYF.

This clone has only one observation. This chain joins TRBV2 and TRBJ1-5; 7 bases line up with TRBD1. CDR1 is SNHLY and CDR2 is FYNNEI in the germline V gene. The CDR3 sequence is 13 residues long. V shed 7 bases, J shed 5 bases, and the junction held 5 bases outside the gene matches. The CDR3 sequence is CASNRQGDQPQHF. CDR3 sequence (DNA): TGTGCCAGCAATAGACAGGGAGATCAGCCCCAGCATTTT.

This clone came up once. The chain links TRBV4-1 to TRBJ1-2; D possibly corresponds to TRBD1 (6 bases). Germline V gives CDR1 MGHRA, CDR2 YSYEKL. CDR3 length equals 16 residues. Trimming stripped 4 bases from V and 4 bases from J, with 19 bases between. CDR3 nucleotides: TGCGCCAGCAGCCCGCCCGACAGGCACCTTCCCTATGGCTACACCTTC. This codes for CASSPPDRHLPYGYTF.

V usage is TRBV25-1 and J usage is TRBJ2-1; 11 bases line up with TRBD2. The germline gives CDR1 MGHDK, CDR2 SYGVNS. This CDR3 has 15 amino acids. The V gene end was trimmed by 6 bases and the J gene end by 7 bases; junction bases not matched to a gene: 8. The CDR3 DNA follows: TGTGCCAGCAGCGAGGGACTAGCGGTAGTTAATGAGCAGTTCTTC. It encodes CASSEGLAVVNEQFF. The full variable domain, completed using reference TRBV25-1 and TRBJ2-1, is EADIYQTPRYLVIGTGKKITLECSQTMGHDKMYWYQQDPGMELHLIHYSYGVNSTEKGDLSSESTVSRIRTEHFPLTLESARPSHTSQYLCASSEGLAVVNEQFFGPGTRLTVL.

The rearrangement joins TRBV12-5 to TRBJ2-1; D might be TRBD1 (6 bases). This CDR3 is 15 amino acids long. Germline V gene sequence: CDR1 LGHNT, CDR2 FRNRAP. V lost 5 bases to trimming and J lost 2 bases, with 13 bases between them. CDR3 DNA: TGTGCTAGTGGTCCCGCAGGGGCCCCCTACAATGAGCAGTTCTTC. Its protein is CASGPAGAPYNEQFF.

The chain carries TRBV15 and TRBJ2-7; TRBD1 might be the D (5 bases). Germline V gene sequence: CDR1 LNHNV, CDR2 YYDKDF (reference sequence). Trimming stripped 1 base from V and 6 bases from J, with 19 bases between. This CDR3 is built from 16 residues. For the CDR3, the DNA is TGTGCCACCAGCAGAGGTGTTGGGGCGCGATTCGGCGAGCAGTACTTC. It specifies CATSRGVGARFGEQYF. Supplemented by reference TRBV15 and TRBJ2-7, the full variable domain reads DAMVIQNPRYQVTQFGKPVTLSCSQTLNHNVMYWYQQKSSQAPKLLFHYYDKDFNNEADTPDNFQSRRPNTSFCFLDIRSPGLGDTAMYLCATSRGVGARFGEQYFGPGTRLTVT.

The chain employs TRBV6-6 and TRBJ2-3; a weak D match, TRBD1 (6 bases). Germline CDR1 and CDR2: MNHNY and SVGAGI (reference sequence). Trimming cost V 2 bases and J 3 bases, with 6 bases left between them. This CDR3 comprises 13 residues. Written as DNA, the CDR3 is TGTGCCAGCAGTTACACAGGGACAGATACGCAGTATTTT. It codes for CASSYTGTDTQYF.

This clone came up once. The chain uses TRBV14 and TRBJ2-1, with 7 bases matching TRBD2. After removal of 4 bases from V and 13 bases from J, the junction contained 10 bases not matched to a gene. Germline V gene lookup returns CDR1 SGHDN and CDR2 FVKESK. The CDR3 covers 13 residues. The CDR3 protein is CASSRSRSGRQFF. For the CDR3, the DNA is TGTGCCAGCAGCCGCTCCCGTAGCGGGCGTCAGTTCTTC.

This sequence joins TRBV18 and TRBJ2-7, with 9 bases aligning to TRBD1. The CDR3 consists of 14 residues. After removal of 4 bases from V and 7 bases from J, the junction contained 8 bases not matched to a gene. Per germline, CDR1 KGHSH and CDR2 LQKENI. The CDR3 DNA reads TGTGCCAGCTCACTAGACAGGGGGACGGATGAGCAGTACTTC. Its protein product is CASSLDRGTDEQYF. Complete variable domain (other parts from reference TRBV18 and TRBJ2-7): NAGVMQNPRHLVRRRGQEARLRCSPMKGHSHVYWYRQLPEEGLKFMVYLQKENIIDESGMPKERFSAEFPKEGPSILRIQQVVRGDSAAYFCASSLDRGTDEQYFGPGTRLTVT.

The chain employs TRBV7-9 and TRBJ2-1, with D tentatively TRBD1 (5 bases). Trimming took off 6 bases at V and 5 bases at J, with 8 bases between the two ends. Germline values: CDR1 SEHNR, CDR2 FQNEAQ (reference sequence). The CDR3 extends over 12 amino acids. The CDR3 DNA sequence: TGTGCCAGCAGTCGACAGAACAATGAGCAGTTCTTC. Protein sequence: CASSRQNNEQFF.